These T cell receptor beta chains were read from a single sample in a study of identical twins. TCRdb recomputed calls from the 5' RACE reads with MiXCR, one row per CDR3 protein. The sample carries 640,000 or so distinct CDR3 sequences, around 6% recorded once. Material: naive T cells sorted from blood. These receptors all stem from a man younger than 35 in good health. Each CDR3 is given with its conserved first and last residue. The D gene is left open where the match is weak. Size is stated for part of the rows, as once, few or many counts, or as a class when the clone is expanded.

size | J | length | V | D | CDR3 | DNA
many | TRBJ2-5 | 15 | TRBV7-2 | TRBD2 | CASSSASGSGETQYF | TGTGCCAGCAGCTCTGCTAGCGGGAGTGGAGAGACCCAGTACTTC
. | TRBJ2-7 | 14 | TRBV4-3 | TRBD1 | CASSQGQGIYEQYF | TGCGCCAGCAGCCAAGGACAGGGAATCTACGAGCAGTACTTC
few | TRBJ2-3 | 13 | TRBV6-2/TRBV6-3 | . | CASSYRTTDTQYF | TGTGCCAGCAGTTACCGGACAACAGATACGCAGTATTTT
many | TRBJ2-3 | 12 | TRBV10-3 | . | CAISITTDTQYF | TGTGCCATCAGTATAACCACAGATACGCAGTATTTT
many | TRBJ1-4 | 12 | TRBV10-3 | . | CATARGAEKLFF | TGTGCCACCGCGAGGGGGGCGGAAAAACTGTTTTTT
many | TRBJ2-2 | 15 | TRBV5-1 | TRBD2 | CASSWGLAGTGELFF | TGCGCCAGCAGCTGGGGACTAGCGGGAACCGGGGAGCTGTTTTTT
few | TRBJ2-3 | 15 | TRBV9 | . | CASSVAGSSTDTQYF | TGTGCCAGCAGCGTAGCGGGAAGTAGCACAGATACGCAGTATTTT
once | TRBJ2-3 | 17 | TRBV19 | TRBD1 | CASRTGGAAFSTDTQYF | TGTGCCAGTAGGACAGGGGGAGCGGCCTTCTCGACAGATACGCAGTATTTT
many | TRBJ2-6 | 15 | TRBV5-1 | . | CASTLRSFGANVLTF | TGCGCCAGCACCTTGAGGTCCTTCGGGGCCAACGTCCTGACTTTC
. | TRBJ2-1 | 11 | TRBV7-9 | TRBD2 | CASSSGTSGFF | TGTGCCAGCAGCTCCGGGACTAGCGGGTTCTTC
many | TRBJ2-1 | 14 | TRBV6-1 | . | CASSTGTLKDEQFF | TGTGCCAGCAGCACCGGGACCCTGAAGGATGAGCAGTTCTTC
few | TRBJ2-7 | 15 | TRBV7-2 | TRBD2 | CASSPEGLAGSKQYF | TGTGCCAGCAGCCCTGAGGGACTAGCGGGATCAAAGCAGTACTTC
. | TRBJ2-7 | 13 | TRBV9 | TRBD2 | CASSSGTDYEQYF | TGTGCCAGCAGCAGCGGGACTGACTACGAGCAGTACTTC
. | TRBJ2-2 | 14 | TRBV5-1 | . | CASRSDSLTGELFF | TGCGCCAGCAGATCGGACAGCTTAACCGGGGAGCTGTTTTTT
many | TRBJ2-3 | 17 | TRBV21-1 | . | CASSRTSGRGETDTQYF | TGTGCCAGCAGCCGTACCAGCGGGAGGGGGGAGACAGATACGCAGTATTTT
. | TRBJ1-3 | 14 | TRBV3-1 | TRBD1 | CASRWTGTGNTIYF | TGTGCCAGCAGATGGACAGGGACTGGAAACACCATATATTTT
once | TRBJ2-1 | 14 | TRBV20-1 | TRBD2 | CSAESGGSYNEQFF | TGCAGTGCGGAAAGCGGGGGCTCCTACAATGAGCAGTTCTTC
few | TRBJ2-1 | 15 | TRBV11-2 | . | CASSLGLVGLNEQFF | TGTGCCAGCAGCTTAGGACTAGTAGGCCTAAATGAGCAGTTCTTC
many | TRBJ2-5 | 16 | TRBV12-3/TRBV12-4 | . | CASSPPGGAREETQYF | TGTGCCAGCAGCCCCCCCGGAGGGGCCCGGGAAGAGACCCAGTACTTC
few | TRBJ1-5 | 15 | TRBV27 | . | CASSSTLNSNQPQHF | TGTGCCAGCAGTTCAACTCTTAATAGCAATCAGCCCCAGCATTTT
few | TRBJ2-7 | 13 | TRBV7-2 | . | CASSLGRTEEQYF | TGTGCCAGCAGCTTAGGGCGGACGGAGGAGCAGTACTTC
few | TRBJ2-7 | 13 | TRBV20-1 | . | CSARLENFYEQYF | TGCAGTGCTAGACTCGAAAACTTCTACGAGCAGTACTTC
few | TRBJ1-2 | 14 | TRBV7-2 | TRBD1 | CASSLGGQHYGYTF | TGTGCCAGCAGCTTAGGGGGACAGCACTATGGCTACACCTTC
many | TRBJ2-3 | 17 | TRBV12-3/TRBV12-4 | TRBD2 | CASSSFAGGSSTDTQYF | TGTGCCAGCAGTTCCTTCGCGGGAGGGTCTAGCACAGATACGCAGTATTTT
. | TRBJ2-5 | 12 | TRBV5-1 | . | CASSSTLETQYF | TGCGCCAGCAGCTCGACTTTAGAGACCCAGTACTTC
. | TRBJ2-2 | 15 | TRBV25-1 | TRBD1 | CASSEQGAIVGELFF | TGTGCCAGCAGTGAACAGGGGGCAATAGTCGGGGAGCTGTTTTTT
few | TRBJ2-5 | 16 | TRBV6-1 | . | CASTATDRHSQETQYF | TGTGCCAGCACTGCTACCGACAGACATTCCCAAGAGACCCAGTACTTC